One and the same sample provided the 8 T cell receptor beta chains below, sequenced in a study of T-cell memory formation after mild COVID-19. TCRdb processed the 5' RACE reads anew with MiXCR; each CDR3 protein has one entry. The sample includes roughly 410,000 distinct CDR3 sequences, approximately 24% of them seen just once. Sequencing was carried out using PBMCs or a T cell subset sorted from them (not recorded which). All receptors come from an adult woman who had mild COVID-19 (a few samples of this study predate the infection). Cell type and time point are not known.

The table lists this clonotype with a few counts. The chain combines TRBV18 with TRBJ2-3; no clear D gene. V was trimmed by 1 base and J by 5 bases, leaving 7 bases between them. The CDR3 is 13 amino acids. Germline values: CDR1 KGHSH, CDR2 LQKENI. As DNA, the CDR3 is TGTGCCAGCTCACCACAATCAGGAGATACGCAGTATTTT. This codes for CASSPQSGDTQYF.

The V and J genes are TRBV7-2 and TRBJ1-6; no reliable D call. The germline gives CDR1 SGHTA, CDR2 FQGNSA. This CDR3 has 12 amino acids. V lost 2 bases to trimming and J lost 10 bases, with 6 bases between them. The CDR3 DNA follows: TGTGCCAGCAGCTTAATGAACTCACCCCTCCACTTT. Its protein product is CASSLMNSPLHF.

The rearrangement joins TRBV10-3 to TRBJ1-5, with D unclear. From germline, CDR1 is ENHRY and CDR2 SYGVKD. The CDR3 sequence is 14 residues long. The V gene lost 2 bases and the J gene lost 7 bases, with 12 bases spanning the gap. DNA of the CDR3: TGTGCCATCAGTGAGATACGGGAAGGGCAGCCCCAGCATTTT. Translated: CAISEIREGQPQHF.

In this sample, this clonotype turned up a few times. This chain connects TRBV6-5 to TRBJ2-3, with 7 bases aligning to TRBD1. The CDR3 consists of 16 residues. The V gene end was trimmed by 2 bases and the J gene end by 6 bases; junction bases not matched to a gene: 11. Germline loops: CDR1 MNHEY, CDR2 SVGAGI. The CDR3 coding sequence is TGTGCCAGCAGTTACCGGGCAGGGGGAGAGGTGGATACGCAGTATTTT. This sequence encodes CASSYRAGGEVDTQYF.

The CDR3 region has the DNA TGTGCCATCAGTGAGTCGACTAGCGGGAGGGCCCGATCACCCTACAATGAGCAGTTCTTC. Encoded protein: CAISESTSGRARSPYNEQFF. V is TRBV10-3 and J is TRBJ2-1; the match to TRBD2 covers 14 bases. The CDR3 totals 20 residues. Germline V gives CDR1 ENHRY, CDR2 SYGVKD. J lost 2 bases, V lost 0 bases, and 9 bases had no gene match.

The J gene is TRBJ2-7, the V gene TRBV13, with 9 bases identical to TRBD1. From germline, CDR1 is PRHDT and CDR2 FYEKMQ (reference sequence). The junction had 2 bases not matched to a gene; V was cut back by 5 bases and J by 6 bases. This CDR3 spans 12 amino acids. CDR3 sequence reads: CASSRTGAEQYF. The CDR3 DNA sequence: TGTGCCAGCAGCCGGACAGGGGCCGAGCAGTACTTC.

V is TRBV7-2 and J is TRBJ2-2, with 15 bases fitting TRBD2. Germline V gives CDR1 SGHTA, CDR2 FQGNSA. The trim removed 6 bases at V and 5 bases at J, leaving 10 bases unmatched. The CDR3 contains 18 residues. In DNA form, the CDR3 reads TGTGCCAGCAGTCCCGGACTAGCGGGAGGGCCAAGAACCGGGGAGCTGTTTTTT. Its protein product is CASSPGLAGGPRTGELFF.

The V and J genes are TRBV7-2 and TRBJ1-4; D is ambiguous. The CDR3 is 17 residues long. V shed 1 base and J shed 0 bases, with 12 bases lying between them. Germline-derived CDR1 and CDR2 are SGHTA and FQGNSA. CDR3 DNA sequence: TGTGCCAGCAGCTTAGTAGGGAGAAGTTCAACTAATGAAAAACTGTTTTTT. This codes for CASSLVGRSSTNEKLFF.